Below, 27 T cell receptor beta chains from the same sample are listed, as sequenced in a study of vaccination effects on CD4 cells after COVID-19. These receptors have no known antigen. Sequencing used immunoSEQ multiplex PCR; TCRdb keeps in-frame clones, though not all of them. The table lists roughly 56,000 clones, around 73% of them singletons. Prior to sequencing, the ViraFEST assay stimulated PBMC with viral peptide pools, which expanded the antigen-specific CD4+ T cells. Culture lasted 10 days before CD4+ T cell isolation. Participants were vaccinated with two doses of either the BNT162b2 or mRNA-1273 vaccine. The sample was CD4+ T cells from PBMCs cultured with HCoV-229E spike peptides, taken after COVID-19 vaccination. Receptor source: a human donor who received a COVID-19 vaccine.

J is TRBJ1-6 and V is TRBV7-8; D is uncertain. Trimming shortened V by 4 bases and J by 11 bases, and 15 bases separated the two germline ends. Per the germline V gene, CDR1 is SGHVS and CDR2 is FQNEAQ. This CDR3 is built from 14 residues. The CDR3 DNA follows: TGTGCCAGCAGCTCGTACGAGGGAGGGACACCCCTCCACTTT. Translation: CASSSYEGGTPLHF. Full variable domain (rest looked up from reference TRBV7-8 and TRBJ1-6): GAGVSQSPRYKVAKRGQDVALRCDPISGHVSLFWYQQALGQGPEFLTYFQNEAQLDKSGLPSDRFFAERPEGSVSTLKIQRTQQEDSAVYLCASSSYEGGTPLHFGNGTRLTVT.

In its sample, this clone was seen a few times. The J gene is TRBJ2-1, the V gene TRBV30; D is unresolved. Germline values: CDR1 GTSNPN, CDR2 SVGIG (reference sequence). The CDR3 spans 13 residues. V was trimmed by 2 bases and J by 5 bases, leaving 10 bases between them. CDR3 DNA sequence: TGTGCCTGGAGTATCACAGCCAACAATGAGCAGTTCTTC. This translates into CAWSITANNEQFF.

The rearrangement links TRBV4-1 to TRBJ1-2, with D tentatively TRBD1 (6 bases). Trimming pared 2 bases from V and 1 base from J, leaving 17 bases between. The germline V gene has CDR1 MGHRA and CDR2 YSYEKL. The CDR3 has 17 residues. The CDR3 is CASSQTGQIRSNYGYTF. The DNA for the CDR3 is TGCGCCAGCAGCCAAACTGGACAGATACGTAGTAACTATGGCTACACCTTC.

The gene calls are TRBV28 and TRBJ1-1; D is unclear. The CDR3 covers 12 residues. V was trimmed by 2 bases and J by 10 bases, leaving 11 bases between them. Per the germline V gene, CDR1 is MDHEN and CDR2 is SYDVKM. The DNA of the CDR3 is TGTGCCAGCAGTTTAGCACCTGAAGGAGCTTTCTTT. It codes for CASSLAPEGAFF.

In this sample, this clone turned up a few times. The chain links TRBV18 to TRBJ1-2, with D uncertain. V was cut by 4 bases and J by 5 bases, with 11 bases left in between. Germline V gene sequence: CDR1 KGHSH, CDR2 LQKENI. The CDR3 has 13 amino acids. The DNA for the CDR3 is TGTGCCAGCTCACAGCTTCTACAATATGGCTACACCTTC. This gives the protein CASSQLLQYGYTF.

CDR3 region: CASGGGLADFGTDTQYF. In nucleotides, the CDR3 is TGTGCCAGCGGTGGGGGACTAGCGGACTTTGGCACAGATACGCAGTATTTT. The V gene is TRBV19, the J gene TRBJ2-3; 11 bases fit TRBD2. CDR1 is LNHDA and CDR2 is SQIVND in the germline V gene (reference sequence). The length of the CDR3 is 17 residues. Trimming cost V 9 bases and J 1 base; bases outside gene matches: 12.

This clone has only one observation. The rearrangement uses TRBV23-1 and TRBJ1-5, with D hard to call. TRBV23-1 counts as an open reading frame of uncertain function. This CDR3 has 17 amino acids. V dropped 0 bases and J dropped 2 bases, with 14 bases sitting between them. The CDR3 bases are TGCGCCAGCAGTCAATCTACCCAAGGGTTCGGCAATCAGCCCCAGCATTTT. Translated: CASSQSTQGFGNQPQHF.

The chain carries TRBV6-2 or TRBV6-3 and TRBJ2-7; D unresolved. Trimming took 5 bases from V and 3 from J, leaving 5 bases between them. The germline CDR1 and CDR2 sequences are MNHEY and SVGEGT. This CDR3 is built from 11 residues. The CDR3 sequence is CASSGNYEQYV. CDR3 in DNA: TGTGCCAGCAGTGGGAACTACGAGCAGTACGTC.

This chain uses TRBV2 with TRBJ2-5; D might be TRBD1 (6 bases). V was cut by 7 bases and J by 5 bases, with 20 bases left in between. The CDR3 spans 15 residues. The germline gives CDR1 SNHLY, CDR2 FYNNEI. CDR3 sequence: CASKKGDGRLETQYF. The CDR3, as DNA: TGTGCCAGCAAGAAGGGGGACGGGCGACTTGAGACCCAGTACTTC.

The rearrangement uses TRBV30 and TRBJ2-7; the match to TRBD1 covers 12 bases. CDR3 length: 14 residues. Trimming cost V 2 bases and J 6 bases; bases outside gene matches: 5. CDR1 and CDR2 (germline): GTSNPN, SVGIG (reference sequence). Here the CDR3 reads CAWSLGTGGSEQYV. The CDR3 nucleotides are TGTGCCTGGAGTCTGGGGACAGGGGGCAGCGAGCAGTACGTC.

The V call is TRBV24-1, the J call TRBJ1-1, with a tentative D call TRBD1 (5 bases). Germline CDR1 and CDR2: KGHDR and SFDVKD. This CDR3 is built from 12 residues. Trimming removed 5 bases from V and 10 bases from J, with 13 bases in between. CDR3: CATSGPQEGAFF. CDR3 DNA sequence: TGTGCCACCAGTGGTCCACAGGAAGGAGCTTTCTTT.

The chain joins TRBV2 to TRBJ2-3; D ambiguous. Per germline, CDR1 SNHLY and CDR2 FYNNEI. The CDR3 contains 12 residues. Trimming removed 3 bases at V and 6 bases at J, with 7 bases between. CDR3 DNA: TGTGCCAGCAGTGAGTTCGGGGATACGCAGTATTTT. Amino acid sequence: CASSEFGDTQYF.

This chain links TRBV9 with TRBJ2-7; D uncertain. This CDR3 comprises 14 residues. Per the germline V gene, CDR1 is SGDLS and CDR2 is YYNGEE. Trimming left V 0 bases short and J 3 bases short, with 10 bases between. CDR3 in DNA: TGTGCCAGCAGCGTAGAAACTCATAACTACGAGCAGTACGTC. Protein product: CASSVETHNYEQYV.

The genes are TRBV7-2 and TRBJ2-5, with 10 bases aligning to TRBD2. Looked up from germline, CDR1 is SGHTA and CDR2 is FQGNSA. The CDR3 is 14 amino acids. The trim removed 3 bases at V and 5 bases at J, leaving 3 bases unmatched. The DNA for the CDR3 is TGTGCCAGCAGCTTCCAGCGGGGGGGCGAGACCCAGTACTTC. Residues: CASSFQRGGETQYF.

Only a few counts were recorded for this clone. CDR3 region: CSGLGQGNYGYTF. The CDR3 DNA reads TGCAGCGGCTTGGGACAGGGCAACTATGGCTACACCTTC. The V gene is TRBV29-1, the J gene TRBJ1-2, with 9 positions matching TRBD1. CDR3 size: 13 residues. Germline lookup yields CDR1 SQVTM and CDR2 ANQGSEA. J lost 2 bases, V lost 7 bases, and 5 bases had no gene match.

Only one count was recorded for this clone. The gene calls are TRBV28 and TRBJ1-2, with a weak D call TRBD1 (5 bases). Looked up from germline, CDR1 is MDHEN and CDR2 is SYDVKM. Trimming stripped 1 base from V and 8 bases from J, with 17 bases between. CDR3 length: 15 amino acids. DNA for the CDR3: TGTGCCAGCAGTTTATCAATCGGTGGGGGTGGCGGCTACACCTTC. It translates to CASSLSIGGGGGYTF.

The chain employs TRBV11-2 and TRBJ2-1; D gene uncertain. CDR1 SGHAT and CDR2 FQNNGV come from the germline V gene. The CDR3 has 12 amino acids. Trimming stripped 3 bases from V and 7 bases from J, with 7 bases between. DNA of the CDR3: TGTGCCAGCAGCTTTCGGGTTAATGAGCAGTTCTTC. Residues: CASSFRVNEQFF.

J is TRBJ1-1 and V is TRBV29-1; D is unclear. In germline, CDR1 is SQVTM, CDR2 ANQGSEA. This CDR3 region has 12 residues. V was clipped by 4 bases and J by 7 bases, with 13 bases between them. As DNA, the CDR3 is TGCAGCGTTGTGGGGTTTAGGATTGAAGCTTTCTTT. Encoded protein: CSVVGFRIEAFF.

V and J are TRBV6-1 and TRBJ2-7; D uncertain. The germline V gene encodes CDR1 MNHNS and CDR2 SASEGT. V was cut by 2 bases and J by 2 bases, with 10 bases left in between. The CDR3 has 14 residues. The CDR3 loop reads CASSESAAPYEQYV. CDR3 sequence (DNA): TGTGCCAGCAGTGAATCCGCGGCACCCTACGAGCAGTACGTC.

V is TRBV7-2 and J is TRBJ1-4, with TRBD1 identical over 8 bases. This CDR3 contains 15 residues. Germline V gives CDR1 SGHTA, CDR2 FQGNSA. Trimming cost V 8 bases and J 4 bases; bases outside gene matches: 9. CDR3 bases: TGTGCCAGCGGAATACAGGGGGGTGGTAATGAAAAACTGTTTTTT. It translates to CASGIQGGGNEKLFF.

This clone occurred a few times. The gene calls are TRBV2 and TRBJ2-5; 9 bases align to TRBD2. CDR3 length equals 17 residues. Germline V gene lookup returns CDR1 SNHLY and CDR2 FYNNEI. With 2 bases clipped from V and 5 bases from J, the junction kept 12 bases outside the gene matches. CDR3 protein: CASSEYPSGVGGETQYF. CDR3 nucleotides: TGTGCCAGCAGTGAATATCCTAGCGGGGTTGGTGGGGAGACCCAGTACTTC.

This rearrangement joins TRBV6-5 to TRBJ1-2; D remains ambiguous. Trimming pared 5 bases from V and 3 bases from J, leaving 10 bases between. The CDR3 is 13 residues long. The germline CDR1 and CDR2 sequences are MNHEY and SVGAGI. DNA of the CDR3: TGTGCCAGCAGTAAAACACGGCACTATGGCTACACCTTC. Protein product: CASSKTRHYGYTF.

The rearrangement joins TRBV3-1 (or the pseudogene TRBV3-2) to TRBJ2-5; 8 bases map to TRBD2. CDR3 size: 15 residues. V trimming: 1 base; J trimming: 5 bases; junction bases outside the gene matches: 6. From germline, CDR1 is LGHDT and CDR2 YNNKEL (reference sequence). CDR3 coding DNA: TGTGCCAGCAGCCAAGCGGGGGGGGGTATGGAGACCCAGTACTTC. Translated: CASSQAGGGMETQYF.

The chain employs TRBV7-8 and TRBJ2-7, with 10 bases aligning to TRBD2. Losses at the gene ends were 1 base for V and 4 bases for J; bases not matched to a gene: 4. From germline, CDR1 is SGHVS and CDR2 FQNEAQ. The CDR3 covers 15 residues. The CDR3 loop reads CASSLGTSGDYEQYV. CDR3 nucleotide sequence: TGTGCCAGCAGCTTAGGGACTAGCGGAGATTACGAGCAGTACGTC.

The chain carries TRBV18 and TRBJ1-2, with 9 nucleotides matching TRBD1. The ends lost 3 bases at V and 6 bases at J; junction bases unmatched: 8. CDR1 and CDR2 (germline): KGHSH, LQKENI. The CDR3 sequence is 15 residues long. The CDR3 spells CASSPRDRESHGYTF. The CDR3 DNA reads TGTGCCAGCTCACCTCGGGACAGGGAAAGCCATGGCTACACCTTC.

This clone was counted only a few times. The V and J genes are TRBV28 and TRBJ1-5; D call uncertain. V dropped 5 bases and J dropped 11 bases, with 10 bases sitting between them. Germline V lookup: CDR1 MDHEN, CDR2 SYDVKM. The CDR3 has 11 residues. This CDR3 is CASSALLAQHF. The DNA of the CDR3 is TGTGCCAGCAGTGCTCTCCTGGCCCAGCATTTT.

The V and J genes are TRBV7-2 and TRBJ2-1; D is unclear. Germline V gene lookup returns CDR1 SGHTA and CDR2 FQGNSA. This CDR3 has 15 amino acids. Deletions cut 3 bases from V and 1 base from J, with 10 bases between. In DNA, the CDR3 is TGTGCCAGCAGCTTTCTGAGCGATTCCTACAATGAGCAGTTCTTC. This translates into CASSFLSDSYNEQFF.